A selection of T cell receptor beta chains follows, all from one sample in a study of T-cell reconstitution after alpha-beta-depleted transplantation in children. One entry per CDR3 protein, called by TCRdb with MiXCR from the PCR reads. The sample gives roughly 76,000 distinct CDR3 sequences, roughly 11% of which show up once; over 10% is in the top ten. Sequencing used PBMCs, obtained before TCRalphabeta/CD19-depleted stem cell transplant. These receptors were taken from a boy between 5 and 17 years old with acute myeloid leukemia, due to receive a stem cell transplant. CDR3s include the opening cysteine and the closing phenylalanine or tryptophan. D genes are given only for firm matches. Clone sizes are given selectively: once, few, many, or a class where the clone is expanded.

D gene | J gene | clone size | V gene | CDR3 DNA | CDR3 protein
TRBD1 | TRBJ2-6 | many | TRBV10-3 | TGTGCCATCAGTGAGAGACAGGGGGCAACCGGGGCCAACGTCCTGACTTTC | CAISERQGATGANVLTF
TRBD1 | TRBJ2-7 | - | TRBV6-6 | TGTGCCAGCAGTCCTGTGGACAGGGGGCGTCACGAGCAGTACTTC | CASSPVDRGRHEQYF
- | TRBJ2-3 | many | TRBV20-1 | TGCAGTGCTCCGGCGGGCCGCAATACGCAGTATTTT | CSAPAGRNTQYF
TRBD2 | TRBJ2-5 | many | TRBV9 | TGTGCCAGCAGCGTAGCGAGCGGGGGGAACCAAGAGACCCAGTACTTC | CASSVASGGNQETQYF
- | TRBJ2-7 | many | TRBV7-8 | TGTGCCAGCAGCCCTAGAGGTCAGGGCGAGCAGTACTTC | CASSPRGQGEQYF
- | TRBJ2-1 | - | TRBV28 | TGTGCCAGCAGTACGAGAGGGTTGAGGAATGAGCAGTTCTTC | CASSTRGLRNEQFF
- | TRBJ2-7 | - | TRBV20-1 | TGCAGTGCTAGTATCCCCCGAACGGATAGCTCCTACGAGCAGTACTTC | CSASIPRTDSSYEQYF
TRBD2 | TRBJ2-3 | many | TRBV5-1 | TGCGCCAGCAGCTCGGGACTAGCGGGGGGGAAGAGCACAGATACGCAGTATTTT | CASSSGLAGGKSTDTQYF
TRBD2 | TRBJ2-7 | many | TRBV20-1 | TGCAGTGCTAGAACAGCGGGACTATACGAGCAGTACTTC | CSARTAGLYEQYF
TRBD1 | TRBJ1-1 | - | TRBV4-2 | TGTGCCAGCGGCCCAGGGGGGCAGAACACTGAAGCTTTCTTT | CASGPGGQNTEAFF
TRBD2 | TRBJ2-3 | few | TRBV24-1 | TGTGTCACCACCCCCGGACAGGGTAGAGGACTAGCGGGAGATACGCAGTATTTT | CVTTPGQGRGLAGDTQYF
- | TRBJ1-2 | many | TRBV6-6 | TGTGCCAGCAGTTACGCACGGGCCTATGGCTACACCTTC | CASSYARAYGYTF
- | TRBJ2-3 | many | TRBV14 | TGTGCCAGCAGCCAAGATAGAGACTGGAGTACAGATACGCAGTATTTT | CASSQDRDWSTDTQYF
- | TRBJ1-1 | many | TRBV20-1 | TGCAGTGCTAGGAAGGTAGTGAACACTGAAGCTTTCTTT | CSARKVVNTEAFF
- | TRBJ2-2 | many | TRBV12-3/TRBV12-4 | TGTGCCAGCAGTTTAAAGGGAACCGGGGAGCTGTTTTTT | CASSLKGTGELFF
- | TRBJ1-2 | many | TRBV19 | TGTGCCAGCGAATGGGGGGCGAGAGGTGCCTATGGCTACACCTTC | CASEWGARGAYGYTF
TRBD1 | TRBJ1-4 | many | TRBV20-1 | TGCAGTGCTGAGGGACAGGGCGGTGAAAAACTGTTTTTT | CSAEGQGGEKLFF
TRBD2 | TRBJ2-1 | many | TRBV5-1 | TGCGCCAGCAGCTTGGAACTAGCGGGGGCTCGCTCCTACAATGAGCAGTTCTTC | CASSLELAGARSYNEQFF
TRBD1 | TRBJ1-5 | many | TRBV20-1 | TGCAGTGCTAGAGGCCCGGGACAGAAAAATCAGCCCCAGCATTTT | CSARGPGQKNQPQHF
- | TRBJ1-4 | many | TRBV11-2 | TGTGCCAGCAGCTTAGAACAAGCAACTAATGAAAAACTGTTTTTT | CASSLEQATNEKLFF
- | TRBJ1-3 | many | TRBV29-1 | TGCAGCGCCCAACGGGGGGGAAACACCATATATTTT | CSAQRGGNTIYF
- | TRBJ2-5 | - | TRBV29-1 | TGCAGCGCCTCCCGAAGGCTTAGCCAAGAGACCCAGTACTTC | CSASRRLSQETQYF
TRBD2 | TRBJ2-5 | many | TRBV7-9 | TGTGCCAGCAGCTTCGGGGGGGCATATGAGACCCAGTACTTC | CASSFGGAYETQYF
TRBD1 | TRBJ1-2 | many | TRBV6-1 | TGTGCCAGCAGCCGGGGACAGAACTATGGCTACACCTTC | CASSRGQNYGYTF
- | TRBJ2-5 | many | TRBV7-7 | TGTGCCAGCAGCCCAAGAGGAGGGAGTTCAGAGACCCAGTACTTC | CASSPRGGSSETQYF
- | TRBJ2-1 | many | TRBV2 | TGTGCCAGCAGTGAAGCGCAGGTCTACAATGAGCAGTTCTTC | CASSEAQVYNEQFF
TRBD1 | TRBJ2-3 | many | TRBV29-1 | TGCAGTATCGGACAGGGCCCAGATACGCAGTATTTT | CSIGQGPDTQYF
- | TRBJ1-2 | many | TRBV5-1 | TGCGCCAGCAGCGAGGGCGGTAACTATGGCTACACCTTC | CASSEGGNYGYTF
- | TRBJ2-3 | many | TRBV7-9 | TGTGCCAGCAGCTTAGACAGGGTCCAAGATACGCAGTATTTT | CASSLDRVQDTQYF
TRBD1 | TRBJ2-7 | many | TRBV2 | TGTGCCAGCAGGGGACAGACGAGCTCCTACGAGCAGTACTTC | CASRGQTSSYEQYF
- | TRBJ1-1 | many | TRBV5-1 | TGCGCCAGCAGCTTCGGCCCGAACACTGAAGCTTTCTTT | CASSFGPNTEAFF
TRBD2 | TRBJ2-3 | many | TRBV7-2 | TGTGCCAGCAGCTTAAGCGGGAGCGTGGTGAATACGCAGTATTTT | CASSLSGSVVNTQYF
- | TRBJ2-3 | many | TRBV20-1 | TGCAGTGCTAGCCGGGGGGATACGCAGTATTTT | CSASRGDTQYF
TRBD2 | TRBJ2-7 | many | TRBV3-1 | TGTGCCAGCAGCCAAACTAGCGGGGCTTACGAGCAGTACTTC | CASSQTSGAYEQYF
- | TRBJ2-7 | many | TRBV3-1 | TGTGCCAGCAGCCAACTACCTAACTACGAGCAGTACTTC | CASSQLPNYEQYF
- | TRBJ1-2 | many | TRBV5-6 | TGTGCCAGCAGCTTGGCCGCAAGGGGTGGCTACACCTTC | CASSLAARGGYTF
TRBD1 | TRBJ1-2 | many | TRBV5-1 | TGCGCCAGCCGCGCGGGACAGACCTATGGCTACACCTTC | CASRAGQTYGYTF
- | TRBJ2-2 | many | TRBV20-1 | TGCAGTGCTAGGGGTGAATTAGGAACCGGGGAGCTGTTTTTT | CSARGELGTGELFF
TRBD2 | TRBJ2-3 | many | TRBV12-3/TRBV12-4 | TGTGCCAGCAGTTTCATCATTAGCGGGGGTAGGGCAGATACGCAGTATTTT | CASSFIISGGRADTQYF
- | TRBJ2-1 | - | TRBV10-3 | TGTGCCATCAGCCCTTCAAACAATGAGCAGTTCTTC | CAISPSNNEQFF
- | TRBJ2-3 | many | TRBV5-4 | TGTGCCAGCAGTCGGGACCAGGGCACAGATACGCAGTATTTT | CASSRDQGTDTQYF
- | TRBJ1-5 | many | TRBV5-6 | TGTGCCAGCAGCGACGGTTTGGATCAGCCCCAGCATTTT | CASSDGLDQPQHF
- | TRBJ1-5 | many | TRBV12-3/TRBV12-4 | TGTGCCAGCAGTCCCACAGGGAATAGAAATCAGCCCCAGCATTTT | CASSPTGNRNQPQHF
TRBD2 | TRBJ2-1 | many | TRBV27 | TGTGCCAGCAGTCTAGGACTAGCGGATAACAATGAGCAGTTCTTC | CASSLGLADNNEQFF
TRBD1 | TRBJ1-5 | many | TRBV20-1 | TGCAGTGCCAAAGACAGGGCGGGGGTTGGGCAGCCCCAGCATTTT | CSAKDRAGVGQPQHF
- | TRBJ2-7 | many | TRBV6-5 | TGTGCCAGCAGTTCGAAACTCCGTTGGATGAACTACGAGCAGTACTTC | CASSSKLRWMNYEQYF
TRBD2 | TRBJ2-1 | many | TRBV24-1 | TGTGCCACCAGTGGGCTAGCGGGGGAGCAGTTCTTC | CATSGLAGEQFF
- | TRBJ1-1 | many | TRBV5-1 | TGCGCCAGCAGCTCCTACGGGACGGCGAACACTGAAGCTTTCTTT | CASSSYGTANTEAFF
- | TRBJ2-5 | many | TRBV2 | TGTGCCAGCAGGGCCCTAGGACACTCCATCCAAGAGACCCAGTACTTC | CASRALGHSIQETQYF
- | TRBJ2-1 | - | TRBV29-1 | TGCAACGCCTGCTTGAGGGAATGCCATGAGCAGTTCTTC | CNACLRECHEQFF
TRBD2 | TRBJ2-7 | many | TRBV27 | TGTGCCAGCAGTGACGGACTAGCGGATTCCTACGAGCAGTACTTC | CASSDGLADSYEQYF
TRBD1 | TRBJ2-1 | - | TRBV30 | TGTGCCTGTGAGAAAGGACAGGGCTTGATTCAGTTCTTC | CACEKGQGLIQFF
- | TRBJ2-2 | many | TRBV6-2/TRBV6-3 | TGTGCCAGCAGTTACGTGGTCGGGGAGCTGTTTTTT | CASSYVVGELFF
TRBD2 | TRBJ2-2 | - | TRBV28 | TGTGCCAGCAATACGGGGGGTACCGGGGAGCTGTTTTTT | CASNTGGTGELFF
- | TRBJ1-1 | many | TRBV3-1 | TGTGCCAGCACCCTGAGCGGGAAGTGGATGAACACTGAAGCTTTCTTT | CASTLSGKWMNTEAFF
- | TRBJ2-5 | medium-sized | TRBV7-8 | TGTGCCAGCAGCTGGTACAGGGAAGAGACCCAGTACTTC | CASSWYREETQYF
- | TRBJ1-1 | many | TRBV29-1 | TGCAGCGTGTATAGCACTGAAGCTTTCTTT | CSVYSTEAFF